This paragraph reports one TCR beta chain. This specimen comes from a study of CD8 T cells in Susac syndrome. Random-hexamer reverse transcription was applied to about 0.45 to 1 ug RNA. A multiplex approach, immunoSEQ multiplex PCR, amplified TCR beta CDR3 across 54 Vbeta and 13 Jbeta. Using its own MiXCR run on the immunoSEQ multiplex PCR reads, TCRdb lists one record per CDR3 protein. Seen here are about 180,000 distinct CDR3 sequences, just under 95% observed once, and the top ten hold more than 0.08%. TCR beta was sequenced from blood CD8+ and CD4+ T cells. In germline, CDR1 is LGHDT, CDR2 YNNKEL (reference sequence). With V trimmed by 3 bases and J by 4 bases, 7 bases remained unmatched. This CDR3 is 16 amino acids long.

The origin of this receptor is a human donor with Susac syndrome. The sample was CD4+ T cells from PBMCs. The chain employs TRBV3-1 and TRBJ2-5, with 11 positions matching TRBD2. The CDR3 sequence: CASSQTDLAGGETQYF. The DNA of the CDR3 is TGTGCCAGCAGCCAGACGGATCTAGCGGGAGGAGAGACCCAGTACTTC.